The count of the clone carrying this T cell receptor (beta chain) is one. This CDR3 is built from 12 residues. The V end lost 11 bases, the J end lost 7 bases, and 14 bases lay between the germline ends. This sample stems from a study of blood T cell repertoires in COVID-19. TCRdb's table, derived via immunoSEQ multiplex PCR, lists solely in-frame clones and lacks some. Of 250,000 or so clones listed, approximately 81% were seen once; the top ten hold 4.2%. Material: peripheral blood. This sequence originates from a man in his sixties with acute or convalescent COVID-19. The chain uses TRBV12-3 or TRBV12-4 and TRBJ1-4, with D unresolved. The CDR3 loop reads CAVSPFGEKLFF. The CDR3 coding sequence is TGTGCCGTGAGCCCGTTCGGTGAAAAACTGTTTTTT.